This TCR beta chain was sequenced in a study of Graves' ophthalmopathy and Graves' hyperthyroidism. Overall study findings and caveats: The model predicted progression of ophthalmopathy with a sensitivity of roughly 65%, and its specificity was under 75%.

Amplification from RNA transcripts yielded the TCR beta CDR3 regions. An opening RT-PCR round employed HTBI primers and preceded a second-round multiplex PCR. In TCRdb, the multiplex PCR reads were re-called with MiXCR into one record per CDR3 protein. Of about 210,000 distinct CDR3 sequences listed, approximately 29% are singletons. V lost 4 bases, J lost 6 bases, and 15 bases lay in between. The CDR3 is 15 residues long. The germline CDR1 and CDR2 sequences are MDHEN and SYDVKM. This clonotype appeared many times. The antigen remains undetermined. Sequencing was done on a sample of peripheral blood. This sequence originates from a man over 45 with Graves' ophthalmopathy. V is TRBV28 and J is TRBJ2-2; D not certain. In DNA, the CDR3 is TGTGCCAGCAGTTCCTCCGGGTCAAACGCCGGGGAGCTGTTTTTT. It encodes CASSSSGSNAGELFF.